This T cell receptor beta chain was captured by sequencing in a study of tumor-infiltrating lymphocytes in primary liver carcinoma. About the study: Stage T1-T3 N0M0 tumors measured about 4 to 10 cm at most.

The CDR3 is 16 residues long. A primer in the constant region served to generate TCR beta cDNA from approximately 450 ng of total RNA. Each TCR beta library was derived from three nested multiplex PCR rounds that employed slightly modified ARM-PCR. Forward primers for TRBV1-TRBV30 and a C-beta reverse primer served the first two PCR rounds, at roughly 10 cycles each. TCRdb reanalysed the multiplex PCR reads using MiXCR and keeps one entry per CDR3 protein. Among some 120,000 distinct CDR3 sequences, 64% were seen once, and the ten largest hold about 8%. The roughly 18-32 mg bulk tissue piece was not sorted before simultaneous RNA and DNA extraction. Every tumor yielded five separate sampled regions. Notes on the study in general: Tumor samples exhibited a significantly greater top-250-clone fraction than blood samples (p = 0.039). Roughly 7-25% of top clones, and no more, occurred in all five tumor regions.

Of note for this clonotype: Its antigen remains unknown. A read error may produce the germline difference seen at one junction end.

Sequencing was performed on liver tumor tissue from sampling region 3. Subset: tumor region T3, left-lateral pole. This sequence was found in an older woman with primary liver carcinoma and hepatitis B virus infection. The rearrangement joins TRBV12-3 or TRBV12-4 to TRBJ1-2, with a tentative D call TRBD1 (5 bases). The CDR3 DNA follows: TGTACCAGCAGTTTAGCGCAGGGAGGGGTAGACTATGGCTACACCTTC. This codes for CTSSLAQGGVDYGYTF.